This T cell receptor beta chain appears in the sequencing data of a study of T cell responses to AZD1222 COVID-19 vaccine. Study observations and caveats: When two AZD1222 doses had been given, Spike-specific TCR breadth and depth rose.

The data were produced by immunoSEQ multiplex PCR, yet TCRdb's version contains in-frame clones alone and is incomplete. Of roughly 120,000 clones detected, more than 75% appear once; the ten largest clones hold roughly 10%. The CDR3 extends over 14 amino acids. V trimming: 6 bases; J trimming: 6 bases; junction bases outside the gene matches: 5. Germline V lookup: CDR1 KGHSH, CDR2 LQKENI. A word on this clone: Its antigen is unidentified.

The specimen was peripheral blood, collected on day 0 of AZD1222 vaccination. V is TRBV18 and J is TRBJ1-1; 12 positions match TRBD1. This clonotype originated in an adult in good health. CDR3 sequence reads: CASSPGTGGSEAFF. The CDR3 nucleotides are TGTGCCAGCTCCCCCGGGACAGGGGGCTCTGAAGCTTTCTTT.